This T cell receptor beta chain was profiled in a study of blood T cell repertoires in COVID-19. For the study at large: Collection of acute and convalescent COVID-19 samples took place in the United States, Italy and Spain. The analysed material was cDNA or gDNA that came from T cells, B-cell-depleted T cells, or PBMCs.

Study processing details: By means of reference gene primer amplification, nucleated cell counts were estimated. Assay: immunoSEQ multiplex PCR; the TCRdb copy retains only in-frame clones and omits some. The V and J calls and clone size were taken over from that table, and D and trimming were inferred from the DNA. This table has roughly 120,000 clones, 90% appearing once. Sequences were obtained from peripheral blood. The sequence was obtained from a human donor with active COVID-19. The donor label of this sample is uncertain.

DNA of the CDR3: TGTGCCAGCAGCCAAGGGCGAGGGACAGCCCGCAATGAGCAGTTCTTC. This sequence encodes CASSQGRGTARNEQFF. This chain uses TRBV4-2 with TRBJ2-1, with 7 nucleotides matching TRBD1. CDR3 length equals 16 residues. J was trimmed by 6 bases and V by 1 base; bases with no gene match: 9. Germline V gene sequence: CDR1 LGHNA, CDR2 YNFKEQ.